Described below is a single TCR beta chain sequence and its context. The data stem from a study of OX40 agonist ivuxolimab in advanced cancers. The overall study: Prior anti-PD-1, anti-PD-L1 or anti-CTLA-4 therapy did not bar entry, and approximately 43% had some.

Here immunoSEQ multiplex PCR was the method, and the copy in TCRdb shows in-frame clones only, minus some. The sample holds 60,000 to 85,000 clones, approximately 90% seen once. Germline CDR1 and CDR2: SNHLY and FYNNEI. V dropped 3 bases and J dropped 5 bases, with 10 bases sitting between them. The length of the CDR3 is 13 residues. Material: CD4+ or CD8+ T cells sorted from blood, obtained in a trial of the OX40 agonist ivuxolimab. The V gene is TRBV2, the J gene TRBJ2-5; TRBD1 is a possible D gene (5 bases). This receptor was obtained from an adult with an advanced solid tumor such as melanoma, head and neck, liver or kidney cancer. The CDR3 bases are TGTGCCAGCAGTGACCAGGGCACGGAGACCCAGTACTTC. Protein: CASSDQGTETQYF.